This T cell receptor beta chain came from a study of cytomegalovirus exposure and HLA in healthy donors. Findings of the study overall: When a later analysis compared HLA-associated TCR beta chains with equally common others, the HLA-associated chains turned out to be more clonally expanded and to have lower generation probabilities. For most TCR sequences rarity was the rule, although some public TCRs occurred in many donors. The classifier was said to identify cytomegalovirus status with high specificity and sensitivity.

PCR involved 60 Vbeta and 13 Jbeta primers. Repertoires were generated with immunoSEQ multiplex PCR, while TCRdb's copy carries only in-frame clones and drops some. In the table there are approximately 220,000 clones, 65% to 80% of which are singletons. A remark on this clone: The target antigen is unknown.

J gave up 1 base and V 6 bases, and 0 bases lay outside the gene matches. The CDR3 contains 13 residues. Germline lookup yields CDR1 MNHNS and CDR2 SASEGT. The genes are TRBV6-1 and TRBJ2-4, with 7 bases that match TRBD1. The sample taken for sequencing was PBMCs. The sequence came from a man aged 35-49 years in good health and CMV-seronegative. CDR3 loop: CASRTGAKNIQYF. CDR3 DNA sequence: TGTGCCAGCAGGACAGGGGCCAAAAACATTCAGTACTTC.